This T cell receptor (beta chain) was sequenced during a study of breast tumors, draining lymph nodes, adjacent tissues (dated by TCRdb to the mid-2010s). At the level of the whole study: The study compared TCR beta repertoires across tumor, adjacent nontumor tissue and axillary lymph nodes from breast cancer patients. The study aimed to assess the relationships and possible T-cell exchange between tumor, surrounding tissue and draining lymph node repertoires in human breast cancer.

Paper-wide results and their limitations: Tumor T-cell repertoires showed less diversity than lymph node repertoires and more diversity than nontumor tissue repertoires, and tumor T-cell repertoires showed preferential V and J gene usage. The conclusion that tumor T cells originate in lymph nodes was presented as consistent with a hypothesis rather than as directly demonstrated. In luminal-like breast cancer, tumor and nontumor tissue repertoires resembled each other significantly more than in basal-like breast cancer. A scenario in which most tumor T cells derive from the lymph node and then expand within tumor tissue was judged to be consistent with the data.

TCRdb shows the sequencer as Illumina HiSeq 2000. TCR beta chain libraries were generated through multiplex PCR amplification. High-throughput sequencing was used to analyze the amplified TCR beta chain products. TCRdb took the public reads, trimmed them with fastp at Q25, ran MiXCR for clone calling and kept in-frame beta chains. Every entry covers one CDR3 protein and lists the most common genes and DNA from its rows. The sample data list around 20,000 distinct CDR3 sequences, and more than 25% of these were observed just once. The top ten hold approximately 10% of the sample. This clonotype occurred many times. This clone's antigen is unknown. No base-level quality is on record; no much larger clone is a single base apart. Counted from cysteine to phenylalanine, this CDR3 has 14 amino acids. Of the read, only the CDR3 DNA is kept; its 42 bases are in frame from base 1. V and J are truncated by 3 bases and 4 bases respectively, leaving an intervening sequence of 12 bases. Taken from the germline V gene, the CDR1 and CDR2 loops are MDHEN and SYDVKM.

Sequencing used breast tumor tissue. The source of this sequence is a female donor with breast cancer. Some clones in this sample may be carry-over from other donors' samples. The rearranged chain carries TRBV28 and TRBJ1-2; the D gene assignment is ambiguous. The DNA sequence follows: TGTGCCAGCAGTTTTATTGGGAACCCCTATGGCTACACCTTC. It translates as CASSFIGNPYGYTF.